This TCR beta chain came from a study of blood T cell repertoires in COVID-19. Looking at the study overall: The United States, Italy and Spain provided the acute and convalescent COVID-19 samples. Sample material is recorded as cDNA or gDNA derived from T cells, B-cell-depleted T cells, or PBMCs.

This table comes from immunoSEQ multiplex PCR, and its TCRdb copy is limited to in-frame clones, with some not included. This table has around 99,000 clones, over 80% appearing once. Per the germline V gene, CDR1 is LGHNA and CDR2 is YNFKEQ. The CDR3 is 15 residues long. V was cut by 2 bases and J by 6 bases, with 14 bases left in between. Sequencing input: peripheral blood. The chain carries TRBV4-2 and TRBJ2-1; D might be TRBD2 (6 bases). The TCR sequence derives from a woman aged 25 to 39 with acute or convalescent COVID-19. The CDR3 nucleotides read TGTGCCAGCAGCCAACCGACTAGTTCGGGCAATGAGCAGTTCTTC. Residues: CASSQPTSSGNEQFF.